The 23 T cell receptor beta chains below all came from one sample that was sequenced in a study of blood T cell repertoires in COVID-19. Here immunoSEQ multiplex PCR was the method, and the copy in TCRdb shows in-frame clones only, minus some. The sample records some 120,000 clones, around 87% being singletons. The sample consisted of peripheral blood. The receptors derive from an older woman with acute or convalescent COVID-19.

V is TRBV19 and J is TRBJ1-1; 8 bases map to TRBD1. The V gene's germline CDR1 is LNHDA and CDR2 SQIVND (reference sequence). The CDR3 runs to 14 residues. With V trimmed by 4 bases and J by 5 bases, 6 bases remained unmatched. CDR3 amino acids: CASSTQQGVTEAFF. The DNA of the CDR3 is TGTGCCAGTAGTACGCAACAGGGGGTTACTGAAGCTTTCTTT.

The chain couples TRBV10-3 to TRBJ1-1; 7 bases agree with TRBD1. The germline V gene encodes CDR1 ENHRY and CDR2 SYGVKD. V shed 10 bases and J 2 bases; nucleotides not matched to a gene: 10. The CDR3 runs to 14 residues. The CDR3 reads CASRQGLFNTEAFF. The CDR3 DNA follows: TGTGCCAGCCGACAGGGTCTGTTTAACACTGAAGCTTTCTTT.

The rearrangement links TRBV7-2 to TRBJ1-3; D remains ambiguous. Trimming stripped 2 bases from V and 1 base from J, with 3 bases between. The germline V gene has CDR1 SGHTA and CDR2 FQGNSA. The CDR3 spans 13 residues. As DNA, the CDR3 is TGTGCCAGCAGCTTATTATCTGGAAACACCATATATTTT. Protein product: CASSLLSGNTIYF.

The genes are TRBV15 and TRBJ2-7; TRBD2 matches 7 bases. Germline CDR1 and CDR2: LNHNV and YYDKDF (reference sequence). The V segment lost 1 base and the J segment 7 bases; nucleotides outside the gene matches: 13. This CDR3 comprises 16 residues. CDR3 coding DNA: TGTGCCACCAGCAGAGTGGCTAGCGCCCAGCGGGAAGAGCAGTACTTC. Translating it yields CATSRVASAQREEQYF.

CDR3 nucleotide sequence: TGTGCCAGCAGTGACTTGTCTCCGGGACTAGCGGGAGGCGAGCAGTACGTC. Amino acid sequence: CASSDLSPGLAGGEQYV. The V call is TRBV6-4, the J call TRBJ2-7; 15 positions agree with TRBD2. CDR3 length: 17 amino acids. Germline trimming cut 1 base from V and 6 bases from J; bases unmatched to any gene: 7. The germline gives CDR1 MRHNA, CDR2 SNTAGT.

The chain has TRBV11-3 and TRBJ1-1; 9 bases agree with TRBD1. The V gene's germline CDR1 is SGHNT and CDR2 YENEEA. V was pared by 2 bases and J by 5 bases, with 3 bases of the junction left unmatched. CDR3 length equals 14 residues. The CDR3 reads CASSLRTGVTEAFF. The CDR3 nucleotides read TGTGCCAGCAGCTTACGGACAGGGGTGACTGAAGCTTTCTTT. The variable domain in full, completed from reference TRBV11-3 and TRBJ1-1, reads EAGVVQSPRYKIIEKKQPVAFWCNPISGHNTLYWYLQNLGQGPELLIRYENEEAVDDSQLPKDRFSAERLKGVDSTLKIQPAELGDSAVYLCASSLRTGVTEAFFGQGTRLTVV.

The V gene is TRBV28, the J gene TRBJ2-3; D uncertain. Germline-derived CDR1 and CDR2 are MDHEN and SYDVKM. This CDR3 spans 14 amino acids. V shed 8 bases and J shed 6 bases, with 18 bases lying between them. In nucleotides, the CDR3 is TGTGCCAGCGGTCCCCCCTTACTCCTTGATACGCAGTATTTT. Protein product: CASGPPLLLDTQYF.

The CDR3 protein is CSVADGDQPQHF. The CDR3 region has the DNA TGCAGCGTTGCAGACGGTGATCAGCCCCAGCATTTT. The chain combines TRBV29-1 with TRBJ1-5; D not certain. The V and J ends lost 4 bases and 5 bases respectively, with 9 bases between them. Looked up from germline, CDR1 is SQVTM and CDR2 is ANQGSEA. The CDR3 has 12 residues.

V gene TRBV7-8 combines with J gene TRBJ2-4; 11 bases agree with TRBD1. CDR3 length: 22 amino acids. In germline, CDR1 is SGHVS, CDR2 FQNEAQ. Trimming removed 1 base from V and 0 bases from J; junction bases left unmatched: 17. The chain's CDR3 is CASSLEISLPRTGGEAKNIQYF. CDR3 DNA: TGTGCCAGCAGCTTAGAAATTAGTCTCCCACGGACAGGGGGCGAAGCCAAAAACATTCAGTACTTC.

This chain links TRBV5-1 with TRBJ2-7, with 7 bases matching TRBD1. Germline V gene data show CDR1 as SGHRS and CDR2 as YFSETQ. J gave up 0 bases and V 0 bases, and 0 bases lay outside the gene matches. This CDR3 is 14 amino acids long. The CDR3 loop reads CASSLGQGSYEQYV. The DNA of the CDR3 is TGCGCCAGCAGCTTGGGACAGGGCTCCTACGAGCAGTACGTC.

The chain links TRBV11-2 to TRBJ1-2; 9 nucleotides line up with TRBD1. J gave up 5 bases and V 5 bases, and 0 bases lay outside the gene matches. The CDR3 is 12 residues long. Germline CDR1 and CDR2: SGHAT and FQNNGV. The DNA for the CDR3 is TGTGCCAGCAGCGGACAGGGGTATGGCTACACCTTC. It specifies CASSGQGYGYTF.

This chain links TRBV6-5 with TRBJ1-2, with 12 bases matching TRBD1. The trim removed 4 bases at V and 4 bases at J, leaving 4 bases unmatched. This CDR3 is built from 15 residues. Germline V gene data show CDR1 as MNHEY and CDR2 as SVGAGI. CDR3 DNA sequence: TGTGCCAGCAGTTCCGGGACAGGGGGCGGCTATGGCTACACCTTC. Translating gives CASSSGTGGGYGYTF.

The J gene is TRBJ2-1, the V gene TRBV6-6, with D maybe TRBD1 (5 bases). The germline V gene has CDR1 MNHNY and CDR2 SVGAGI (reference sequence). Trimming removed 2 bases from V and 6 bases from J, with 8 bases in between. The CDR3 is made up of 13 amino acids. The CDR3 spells CASSYGAFNEQFF. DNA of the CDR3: TGTGCCAGCAGTTACGGGGCGTTCAATGAGCAGTTCTTC.

The CDR3 protein is CASSWDTNQPQHF. CDR3 DNA: TGTGCCAGCAGTTGGGACACTAATCAGCCCCAGCATTTT. This sequence joins TRBV6-5 and TRBJ1-5, with D perhaps TRBD1 (6 bases). The germline V and J ends were trimmed by 4 bases and 4 bases, with 8 bases remaining between them. There are 13 residues in the CDR3. Germline V lookup: CDR1 MNHEY, CDR2 SVGAGI.

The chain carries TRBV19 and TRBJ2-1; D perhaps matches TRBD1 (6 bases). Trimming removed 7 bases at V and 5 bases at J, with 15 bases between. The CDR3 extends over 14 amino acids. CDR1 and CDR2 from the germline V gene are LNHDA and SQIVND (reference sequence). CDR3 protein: CASTKGGVDNEQFF. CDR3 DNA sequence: TGTGCCAGTACGAAAGGGGGAGTTGACAATGAGCAGTTCTTC.

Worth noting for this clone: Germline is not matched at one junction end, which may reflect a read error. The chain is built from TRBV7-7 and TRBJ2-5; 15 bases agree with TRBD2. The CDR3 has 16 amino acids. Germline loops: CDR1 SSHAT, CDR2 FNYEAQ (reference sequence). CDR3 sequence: CASSSLRTSGRGTQYF. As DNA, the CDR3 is TGTGCTAGCAGCTCACTTCGGACTAGCGGGAGGGGGACCCAGTACTTC.

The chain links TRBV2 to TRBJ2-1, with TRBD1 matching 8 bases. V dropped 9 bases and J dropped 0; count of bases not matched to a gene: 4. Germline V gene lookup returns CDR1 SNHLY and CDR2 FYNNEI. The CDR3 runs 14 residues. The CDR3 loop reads CARQGESSYNEQFF. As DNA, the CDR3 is TGTGCCAGACAGGGGGAGAGCTCCTACAATGAGCAGTTCTTC.

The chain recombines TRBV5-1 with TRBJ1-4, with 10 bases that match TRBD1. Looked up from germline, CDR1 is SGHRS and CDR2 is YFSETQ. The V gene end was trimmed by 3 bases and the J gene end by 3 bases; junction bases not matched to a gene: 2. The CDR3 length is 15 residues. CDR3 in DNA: TGCGCCAGCAGCTCTGGGACAGGGGCTAATGAAAAACTGTTTTTT. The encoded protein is CASSSGTGANEKLFF.

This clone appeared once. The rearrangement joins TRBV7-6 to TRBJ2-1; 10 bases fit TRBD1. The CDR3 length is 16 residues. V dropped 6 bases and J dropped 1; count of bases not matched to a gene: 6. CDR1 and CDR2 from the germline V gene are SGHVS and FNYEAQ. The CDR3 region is CASSRRGQGSYNEQFF. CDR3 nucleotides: TGTGCCAGCAGTCGAAGGGGACAGGGGTCCTACAATGAGCAGTTCTTC.

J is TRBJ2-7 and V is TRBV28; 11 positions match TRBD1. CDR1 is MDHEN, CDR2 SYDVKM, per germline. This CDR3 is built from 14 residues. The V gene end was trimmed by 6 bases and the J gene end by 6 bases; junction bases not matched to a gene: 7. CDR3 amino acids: CASRPPGQGGEQYF. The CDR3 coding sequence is TGTGCCAGCAGACCTCCGGGACAGGGGGGCGAGCAGTACTTC.

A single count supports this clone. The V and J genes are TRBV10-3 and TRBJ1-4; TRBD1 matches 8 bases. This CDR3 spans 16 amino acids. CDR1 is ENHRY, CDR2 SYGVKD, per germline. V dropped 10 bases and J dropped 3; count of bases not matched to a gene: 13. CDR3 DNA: TGTGCCACCGGCCCAGTGTTGGACAGGGCTAATGAAAAACTGTTTTTT. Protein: CATGPVLDRANEKLFF.

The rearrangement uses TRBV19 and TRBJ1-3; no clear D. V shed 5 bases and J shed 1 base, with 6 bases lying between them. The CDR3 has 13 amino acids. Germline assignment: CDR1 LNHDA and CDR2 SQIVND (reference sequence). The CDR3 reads CASSFLSGNTIYF. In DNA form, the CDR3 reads TGTGCCAGTAGTTTTCTTTCTGGAAACACCATATATTTT.

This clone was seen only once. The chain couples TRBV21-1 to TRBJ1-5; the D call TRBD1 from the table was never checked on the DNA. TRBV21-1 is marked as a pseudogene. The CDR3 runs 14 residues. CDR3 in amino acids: CASSSGQGNQPQHF. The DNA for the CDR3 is TGTGCCAGCAGCAGCGGACAGGGGAATCAGCCCCAGCATTTT.